This T cell receptor (beta chain) was profiled in a study of human T cells and chemical hapten exposure. Time point reported: patch test 3, about 24 weeks after DPC sensitization. Treatment in this sample: therapeutic diphenylcyclopropenone sensitization with weekly scalp DPC. This clonotype has just one count. Antigen: not known. One end of the junction varies from germline; a read error may be responsible. It was the library that attached unique molecular identifiers to individual cDNA molecules. TCRdb re-called the RACE reads with MiXCR, one entry per CDR3 protein. Among roughly 100,000 distinct CDR3 sequences listed, 30% to 35% were seen once. CDR1 DFQATT and CDR2 SNEGSKA come from the germline V gene (reference sequence). The CDR3 has 14 amino acids. Study results and caveats: PT1 expanded TCR counts correlated positively with patch test score. Unchanged with DPC sensitization were TCRs above 1 in 1000 frequency.

The TCR originated in a man aged 40-49 years with alopecia areata. Some clones in this sample may be carry-over from other donors' samples. The J gene is TRBJ1-4, the V gene TRBV20-1, with 9 bases fitting TRBD1. The sample consisted of whole blood, taken in connection with sensitization to the hapten diphenylcyclopropenone (DPC). The CDR3 spells CSARSDRGFERLFF. The DNA for the CDR3 is TGCAGTGCTAGGTCAGACAGGGGGTTTGAAAGACTGTTTTTT.